This passage covers 4 T cell receptor beta chains from one sample sequenced in a study of T-cell memory formation after mild COVID-19. In TCRdb, the 5' RACE reads were re-called with MiXCR into one record per CDR3 protein. The table includes about 360,000 distinct CDR3 sequences, over 13% detected once. Sequences were obtained from PBMCs or a T cell subset sorted from them (not recorded which). These TCRs come from a young man who had mild COVID-19 (a few samples of this study predate the infection). Cell type and time point are not known.

This clonotype has just a few counts. CDR3 in DNA: TGTGCCAGCAGCCCTACGTCCAGGGCACTGTTTTTT. It codes for CASSPTSRALFF. The gene calls are TRBV12-3 or TRBV12-4 and TRBJ1-4, with TRBD1 as a possible D gene (5 bases). The ends were cut back, 6 bases at V and 13 bases at J, with 15 bases in the middle. This CDR3 is 12 amino acids long.

This clonotype turned up a few times. The CDR3 DNA follows: TGTGCCAGTAGTGCCCAGACTCTGGGCGATCAGCCCCAGCATTTT. Its translation: CASSAQTLGDQPQHF. This chain connects TRBV19 to TRBJ1-5; no clear D gene. This CDR3 comprises 15 residues. Germline V gene lookup returns CDR1 LNHDA and CDR2 SQIVND (reference sequence). The ends were cut back, 5 bases at V and 5 bases at J, with 16 bases in the middle.

The gene calls are TRBV20-1 and TRBJ1-6; no clear D gene. CDR1 and CDR2 from the germline V gene are DFQATT and SNEGSKA (reference sequence). V lost 6 bases, J lost 8 bases, and 8 bases lay in between. The CDR3 runs to 11 residues. The CDR3, as DNA: TGCAGTGCCGGAGGAGATTCACCCCTCCACTTT. This sequence encodes CSAGGDSPLHF.

This clonotype was detected many times. The chain employs TRBV7-3 and TRBJ2-1; D is uncertain. Germline CDR1 SGHTA, CDR2 FQGTGA. CDR3 length: 13 residues. V was shortened by 3 bases and J by 6 bases, with 9 bases between the two germline ends. This CDR3 reads CASSLGLANEQFF. CDR3 nucleotide sequence: TGTGCCAGCAGCTTGGGTCTCGCCAATGAGCAGTTCTTC.